Listed here are 28 T cell receptor beta chains from one sample, sequenced in a study of blood T cell repertoires in COVID-19. The assay was immunoSEQ multiplex PCR, and TCRdb's table has in-frame clones only and misses some. The table includes 150,000 to 250,000 clones, around four fifths detected once. Input material: peripheral blood. The origin of the receptors is a human donor with acute or convalescent COVID-19. The donor label of this sample is uncertain.

The V call is TRBV10-2, the J call TRBJ2-7; D possibly corresponds to TRBD1 (5 bases). Trimming cost V 4 bases and J 0 bases, with 7 bases left between them. This CDR3 is built from 13 residues. The germline V gene has CDR1 WSHSY and CDR2 SAAADI. The CDR3 bases are TGCGCCAGCAGTGTTGACAGCTCCTACGAGCAGTACTTC. Protein: CASSVDSSYEQYF.

The gene calls are TRBV19 and TRBJ2-5; weak D call: TRBD1 (5 bases). The CDR3 is made up of 14 amino acids. Germline lookup yields CDR1 LNHDA and CDR2 SQIVND (reference sequence). V was clipped by 4 bases and J by 5 bases, with 14 bases between them. This chain's CDR3 is CASSNRQLVETQYF. The CDR3 coding sequence is TGTGCCAGTAGTAATCGACAGTTAGTGGAGACCCAGTACTTC.

This clone was observed a single time. The chain carries TRBV24-1 and TRBJ2-5; tentative D call: TRBD2 (6 bases). Trimming shortened V by 2 bases and J by 1 base, and 10 bases separated the two germline ends. CDR1 and CDR2 from the germline V gene are KGHDR and SFDVKD. The CDR3 consists of 15 residues. CDR3 in DNA: TGTGCCACCAGTGATTCCCGGAGGGGCCAAGAGACCCAGTACTTC. This translates into CATSDSRRGQETQYF.

The chain is built from TRBV11-2 and TRBJ1-5; TRBD1 agrees at 11 bases. The trim removed 3 bases at V and 2 bases at J, leaving 9 bases unmatched. Germline CDR1 and CDR2: SGHAT and FQNNGV. This CDR3 has 18 residues. CDR3 protein: CASSLGGQGVWGNQPQHF. The CDR3, as DNA: TGTGCCAGCAGCTTGGGGGGACAGGGGGTTTGGGGCAATCAGCCCCAGCATTTT.

This chain uses TRBV15 with TRBJ2-7; maybe TRBD2 (6 bases). The germline V and J ends were trimmed by 5 bases and 0 bases, with 20 bases remaining between them. Germline values: CDR1 LNHNV, CDR2 YYDKDF (reference sequence). The CDR3 has 17 amino acids. CDR3: CATSRVRPSASSYEQYF. The CDR3, as DNA: TGTGCCACCAGCCGAGTCCGACCTAGCGCAAGCTCCTACGAGCAGTACTTC.

This clone was detected once. The V call is TRBV29-1, the J call TRBJ2-3; no reliable D call. The CDR3 covers 11 residues. CDR1 is SQVTM, CDR2 ANQGSEA, per germline. V lost 4 bases to trimming and J lost 4 bases, with 6 bases between them. For the CDR3, the DNA is TGCAGCGTTGGGCCTTCAGATACGCAGTATTTT. Encoded protein: CSVGPSDTQYF.

The rearrangement links TRBV29-1 to TRBJ2-1; a weak D match, TRBD1 (6 bases). This CDR3 has 12 amino acids. V was pared by 2 bases and J by 8 bases, with 10 bases between. CDR1 and CDR2 (germline): SQVTM, ANQGSEA. The CDR3 loop is CSVEQGSDEQFF. The CDR3 nucleotides read TGCAGCGTTGAACAGGGGAGCGATGAGCAGTTCTTC.

The chain employs TRBV30 and TRBJ2-1, with 8 bases that match TRBD2. Germline CDR1 and CDR2: GTSNPN and SVGIG (reference sequence). With V trimmed by 1 base and J by 4 bases, 9 bases remained unmatched. CDR3 length equals 16 residues. CDR3 nucleotides: TGTGCCTGGAGTGCGACAAGCGGGAGACCTTACAATGAGCAGTTCTTC. Translated, it gives CAWSATSGRPYNEQFF.

The chain uses TRBV5-1 and TRBJ2-5; possibly TRBD1 for D (5 bases). V lost 6 bases, J lost 0 bases, and 12 bases lay in between. The germline gives CDR1 SGHRS, CDR2 YFSETQ. CDR3 length: 14 residues. Written as DNA, the CDR3 is TGCGCCAGCATGGGTGGGGCTTACCAAGAGACCCAGTACTTC. Translating it yields CASMGGAYQETQYF.

The chain is built from TRBV15 and TRBJ1-1; tentative D call: TRBD1 (5 bases). The CDR3 extends over 16 amino acids. V was clipped by 0 bases and J by 0 bases, with 11 bases between them. The V gene's germline CDR1 is LNHNV and CDR2 YYDKDF (reference sequence). CDR3 amino acids: CATSRDRGKMNTEAFF. DNA of the CDR3: TGTGCCACCAGCAGAGATAGGGGAAAGATGAACACTGAAGCTTTCTTT.

V and J are TRBV10-3 and TRBJ2-1; 8 bases agree with TRBD1. Germline assignment: CDR1 ENHRY and CDR2 SYGVKD. Losses at the gene ends were 6 bases for V and 8 bases for J; bases not matched to a gene: 15. The CDR3 length is 16 residues. The CDR3 protein is CAISGSQGALIDEQFF. The CDR3 coding sequence is TGTGCCATCAGCGGATCTCAGGGGGCCTTAATCGATGAGCAGTTCTTC.

This clone was seen a few times. The genes are TRBV7-8 and TRBJ2-7, with TRBD2 matching over 13 bases. CDR3 length: 20 residues. The V gene's germline CDR1 is SGHVS and CDR2 FQNEAQ. With 3 bases clipped from V and 3 bases from J, the junction kept 17 bases outside the gene matches. The DNA for the CDR3 is TGTGCCAGCAGCTTTGACCGGTCGGGACTAGCGGGAAGAGAAGGCTACGAGCAGTACTTC. Its protein is CASSFDRSGLAGREGYEQYF.

The J gene is TRBJ1-3, the V gene TRBV7-8; possibly TRBD1 for D (5 bases). Germline V gene lookup returns CDR1 SGHVS and CDR2 FQNEAQ. CDR3 length: 14 amino acids. Trimming removed 5 bases from V and 1 base from J, with 9 bases in between. DNA for the CDR3: TGTGCCAGCAGCGCGACAGATTCTGGAAACACCATATATTTT. It encodes CASSATDSGNTIYF.

The chain links TRBV11-2 to TRBJ2-5; D is unclear. The germline V gene has CDR1 SGHAT and CDR2 FQNNGV. CDR3 length: 13 amino acids. The V and J ends lost 0 bases and 4 bases respectively, with 6 bases between them. CDR3 nucleotides: TGTGCCAGCAGCTTAGATCATAGAGAGACCCAGTACTTC. The encoded protein is CASSLDHRETQYF.

This clone appeared a few times. V and J are TRBV4-3 and TRBJ1-2; D is undetermined. There are 16 residues in the CDR3. V was shortened by 0 bases and J by 3 bases, with 14 bases between the two germline ends. Germline loops: CDR1 LGHNA, CDR2 YSLEER. The CDR3 nucleotides read TGCGCCAGCAGCCAAGATATAAGAACGGAGTACTATGGCTACACCTTC. It encodes CASSQDIRTEYYGYTF.

The V call is TRBV4-2, the J call TRBJ1-4; no reliable D call. The CDR3 runs 17 residues. Germline values: CDR1 LGHNA, CDR2 YNFKEQ. The ends were cut back, 1 base at V and 8 bases at J, with 20 bases in the middle. CDR3 sequence (DNA): TGTGCCAGCAGCCAAGTAAGTCCGGGAGGCACGCAGGAAAAACTGTTTTTT. This gives the protein CASSQVSPGGTQEKLFF.

The table lists this clone with a few counts. The genes are TRBV30 and TRBJ1-5; no clear D. Trimming took off 3 bases at V and 6 bases at J, with 9 bases between the two ends. The CDR3 spans 12 residues. In germline, CDR1 is GTSNPN, CDR2 SVGIG (reference sequence). The CDR3 region is CAWRYHGQPQHF. The CDR3 region has the DNA TGTGCCTGGAGGTACCACGGTCAGCCCCAGCATTTT. The variable domain in full, with the rest retrieved from reference TRBV30 and TRBJ1-5, is SQTIHQWPATLVQPVGSPLSLECTVEGTSNPNLYWYRQAAGRGLQLLFYSVGIGQISSEVPQNLSASRPQDRQFILSSKKLLLSDSGFYLCAWRYHGQPQHFGDGTRLSIL.

The V gene is TRBV21-1, the J gene TRBJ1-1; no check of the table's D call, TRBD1, against the DNA was made. TRBV21-1 is described as a pseudogene. The CDR3 totals 15 residues. For the CDR3, the DNA is TGTGCCAGCAGCAAAGTACAGGGGACTAACACTGAAGCTTTCTTT. Protein: CASSKVQGTNTEAFF.

The V call is TRBV30, the J call TRBJ2-7; 7 bases align to TRBD1. This CDR3 has 11 amino acids. Germline CDR1 is GTSNPN and CDR2 is SVGIG (reference sequence). DNA for the CDR3: TGTACAGGGGCGATCTCCTACGAGCAGTACTTC. It yields the protein CTGAISYEQYF.

There are a few counts of this clone. The gene calls are TRBV19 and TRBJ1-4, with D tentatively TRBD1 (5 bases). Trimming stripped 5 bases from V and 13 bases from J, with 17 bases between. CDR1 LNHDA and CDR2 SQIVND come from the germline V gene (reference sequence). This CDR3 spans 13 amino acids. The CDR3 nucleotides are TGTGCCAGTAGTGAATCCTCAGGGTTAAGACTGTTTTTT. This sequence encodes CASSESSGLRLFF.

This rearrangement joins TRBV7-3 to TRBJ2-1; 10 bases are shared with TRBD2. The germline V gene has CDR1 SGHTA and CDR2 FQGTGA. The ends lost 2 bases at V and 4 bases at J; junction bases unmatched: 2. This CDR3 has 15 residues. CDR3 residues: CASSLGLAAYNEQFF. CDR3 nucleotides: TGTGCCAGCAGCTTAGGACTAGCGGCGTACAATGAGCAGTTCTTC.

The chain combines TRBV28 with TRBJ1-2, with 10 bases matching TRBD1. The germline V gene has CDR1 MDHEN and CDR2 SYDVKM. The CDR3 sequence is 15 residues long. The ends lost 3 bases at V and 6 bases at J; junction bases unmatched: 7. This CDR3 is CASSLGGQGSHGYTF. DNA for the CDR3: TGTGCCAGCAGTTTGGGGGGACAGGGGTCCCATGGCTACACCTTC.

The V and J genes are TRBV18 and TRBJ1-1; D is possibly TRBD1 (5 bases). The length of the CDR3 is 14 residues. Germline CDR1 is KGHSH and CDR2 is LQKENI. With 6 bases removed from V and 5 bases from J, the gap between germline ends came to 16 bases. The CDR3: CASSGLSTGTEAFF. In DNA, the CDR3 is TGTGCCAGCTCGGGACTTTCAACCGGGACTGAAGCTTTCTTT.

V is TRBV10-3 and J is TRBJ2-2, with TRBD2 as a possible D gene (5 bases). This CDR3 is 15 amino acids long. Trimming took off 6 bases at V and 1 base at J, with 12 bases between the two ends. In germline, CDR1 is ENHRY, CDR2 SYGVKD. In DNA, the CDR3 is TGTGCCATCAGAGGAGAAAGCGGGAACACCGGGGAGCTGTTTTTT. Residues: CAIRGESGNTGELFF.

This chain uses TRBV5-1 with TRBJ1-3; the D gene is possibly TRBD1 (5 bases). This CDR3 comprises 15 residues. Germline CDR1 reads SGHRS; CDR2 reads YFSETQ. V dropped 4 bases and J dropped 0 bases, with 11 bases sitting between them. Here the CDR3 DNA reads TGCGCCAGCAGCCTGGCCGACAGCTCTGGAAACACCATATATTTT. Its translation: CASSLADSSGNTIYF.

The V gene is TRBV6-5, the J gene TRBJ2-7; D perhaps matches TRBD1 (5 bases). Trimming left V 6 bases short and J 4 bases short, with 7 bases between. The CDR3 contains 11 residues. Germline V gene data show CDR1 as MNHEY and CDR2 as SVGAGI. CDR3: CASSKGYEQYF. DNA of the CDR3: TGTGCCAGCAGCAAGGGGTACGAGCAGTACTTC.

The V gene is TRBV4-1, the J gene TRBJ1-5; D might be TRBD1 (5 bases). Per the germline V gene, CDR1 is MGHRA and CDR2 is YSYEKL. There are 18 residues in the CDR3. The V end lost 0 bases, the J end lost 5 bases, and 20 bases lay between the germline ends. The DNA of the CDR3 is TGCGCCAGCAGCCAAGAACCAGACAGTTATTTTCGGCATCAGCCCCAGCATTTT. It encodes CASSQEPDSYFRHQPQHF.

This chain connects TRBV19 to TRBJ1-6; D is unresolved. The CDR3 has 12 residues. Germline V gives CDR1 LNHDA, CDR2 SQIVND (reference sequence). The V end lost 6 bases, the J end lost 8 bases, and 8 bases lay between the germline ends. CDR3 sequence: CASRFRDSPLHF. The CDR3, as DNA: TGTGCCAGTAGGTTCCGTGATTCACCCCTCCACTTT.